The 8 T cell receptor beta chains given below trace back to one sample, sequenced in a study of tumor-infiltrating lymphocytes in primary liver carcinoma. Total RNA and DNA came together from 20-30 mg of bulk tissue without cell sorting. Total RNA (about 500 ng) served as template for TCR beta cDNA synthesis primed by a constant-region primer. Libraries covering TCR beta were generated through three nested multiplex PCR rounds (using a slightly modified ARM-PCR). With TRBV1-TRBV30 forward primers and a C-beta reverse primer, the first two PCR rounds were run for approximately 10 cycles each. TCRdb ran MiXCR on the multiplex PCR reads and lists one entry per CDR3 protein. The sample comprises 50,000 or so distinct CDR3 sequences, about 77% of which are singletons, and around a quarter rests with the top ten. Material for sequencing was liver tumor tissue from sampling region 5. Subset: tumor region T5, tumor centre. These TCRs come from a man between 40 and 49 years old with primary liver carcinoma and hepatitis B virus infection.

The chain recombines TRBV29-1 with TRBJ2-1, with D possibly matching TRBD2 (6 bases). The germline CDR1 and CDR2 sequences are SQVTM and ANQGSEA. V dropped 4 bases and J dropped 3 bases, with 16 bases sitting between them. The CDR3 is 15 residues long. In nucleotides, the CDR3 is TGCAGCGTTGGACTAGTGGGGGAGTTCTACAATGAGCAGTTCTTC. It translates to CSVGLVGEFYNEQFF.

Concerning this clonotype itself: The junction differs from germline at one of its ends, possibly a read error. The chain employs TRBV11-3 and TRBJ2-1, with no clear D. The CDR3 contains 13 residues. Per germline, CDR1 SGHNT and CDR2 YENEEA. Here the CDR3 DNA reads TGTGTCAGCAGCCCCGGCTCCTACAATGAGCAGTTCTTC. It is translated as CVSSPGSYNEQFF. Full variable domain (remainder filled in from reference TRBV11-3 and TRBJ2-1): EAGVVQSPRYKIIEKKQPVAFWCNPISGHNTLYWYLQNLGQGPELLIRYENEEAVDDSQLPKDRFSAERLKGVDSTLKIQPAELGDSAVYLCVSSPGSYNEQFFGPGTRLTVL.

A remark on this clonotype: Because the CDR3 is missing its conserved closing phenylalanine or tryptophan, this is likely a read error. This chain connects TRBV11-1 to TRBJ2-1; D could derive from TRBD1 or TRBD2 (5 bases each). Germline V CDR1 and CDR2: SGHAT, FQDESV (reference sequence). CDR3 size: 15 residues. The V end was cut by 9 bases, the J end by 7 bases, with 22 bases between. CDR3 bases: TGTGCCAGTGGCTTCCAGGGACCGCTGGAGAATGAGCAGTTCCTC. Amino acid sequence: CASGFQGPLENEQFL.

On this clonotype: This may come from a read error, since a much larger clone is one base off. The V gene is TRBV28, the J gene TRBJ2-3; the match to TRBD2 covers 7 bases. Germline V gene sequence: CDR1 MDHEN, CDR2 SYDVKM. The CDR3 is 16 amino acids. Trimming took 8 bases from V and 3 from J; bases not matched to a gene: 14. The DNA of the CDR3 is TGTGCCAGCGCCACTGGGGGGGACCCACAGACAGATACGCAGTATTTT. It yields the protein CASATGGDPQTDTQYF. Drawing the rest from reference TRBV28 and TRBJ2-3, the complete variable domain is DVKVTQSSRYLVKRTGEKVFLECVQDMDHENMFWYRQDPGLGLRLIYFSYDVKMKEKGDIPEGYSVSREKKERFSLILESASTNQTSMYLCASATGGDPQTDTQYFGPGTRLTVL.

On this clonotype itself: A junction boundary mismatches the germline segment, possibly from a read error. Here the CDR3 reads CANSYAVLASYNEQFF. CDR3 nucleotide sequence: TGTGCCAACAGTTACGCGGTACTAGCGTCTTACAATGAGCAGTTCTTC. The V gene is TRBV6-2 or TRBV6-3, the J gene TRBJ2-1; 7 positions match TRBD2. CDR3 size: 16 residues. Per the germline V gene, CDR1 is MNHEY and CDR2 is SVGEGT.

Turning to this clonotype: Lacking the conserved final phenylalanine or tryptophan, this CDR3 likely reflects a read error. The chain is built from TRBV6-1 and TRBJ2-1; 7 bases map to TRBD2. Per germline, CDR1 MNHNS and CDR2 SASEGT. The CDR3 is made up of 13 amino acids. Here the CDR3 reads CSGEEGLSNEQFL. As DNA, the CDR3 is TGTTCTGGCGAGGAGGGACTAAGCAATGAGCAGTTCCTC.

The chain carries TRBV6-1 and TRBJ2-7, with D tentatively TRBD2 (5 bases). Germline-derived CDR1 and CDR2 are MNHNS and SASEGT. The germline V and J ends were trimmed by 6 bases and 3 bases, with 18 bases remaining between them. CDR3 length equals 15 residues. The CDR3 DNA follows: TGTGCCAGCAGCTGGAAAGCGGCAGAGATCTACGAGCAGTACTTC. Translating it yields CASSWKAAEIYEQYF.

A word on this clonotype: At one of its ends the junction is not consistent with the germline gene, which may arise from a read error. J is TRBJ2-5 and V is TRBV5-1; D is unclear. This CDR3 comprises 11 residues. Germline values: CDR1 SGHRS, CDR2 YFSETQ. CDR3 sequence reads: CVSSLDKTQYF. CDR3 DNA: TGCGTCAGCAGCCTCGACAAGACCCAGTACTTC.